These 17 T cell receptor beta chains came from one sample sequenced in a study of untreated major depressive disorder (dated by TCRdb to 2017 to 2018). Libraries were constructed by the immunoSEQ multiplex PCR assay. Held by TCRdb, this immuneACCESS table contains in-frame sequences only and omits some clones. Under half of the omission traces to an unresolved V gene where checked; the cause of the rest is unknown. For this sample the table gives some 20,000 clones, of which around 87% were detected only once. The biggest ten clones account for just over 5% of the sample. Sequencing was done on a sample of CD4+ T cells from PBMCs. These receptors came from a woman aged 30 to 39 in good health.

This clone was recorded only once. J is TRBJ1-4 and V is TRBV7-2; D might be TRBD1 (5 bases). This CDR3 contains 16 residues. Germline CDR1 SGHTA, CDR2 FQGNSA. The ends were cut back, 3 bases at V and 2 bases at J, with 13 bases in the middle. The CDR3 region is CASSLKTARTNEKLFF. The CDR3 coding sequence is TGTGCCAGCAGCTTGAAGACAGCTAGGACTAATGAAAAACTGTTTTTT.

The chain recombines TRBV20-1 with TRBJ1-6; D gene uncertain. Trimming stripped 3 bases from V and 10 bases from J, with 7 bases between. Per the germline V gene, CDR1 is DFQATT and CDR2 is SNEGSKA (reference sequence). The CDR3 covers 11 residues. The CDR3 reads CSASVDSPLHF. In DNA, the CDR3 is TGCAGTGCTAGTGTGGACTCACCCCTCCACTTT.

The chain carries TRBV5-8 and TRBJ1-3, with D unclear. Germline V gene lookup returns CDR1 SGHTS and CDR2 YDEGEE. The CDR3 is 14 amino acids. Trimming shortened V by 2 bases and J by 2 bases, and 8 bases separated the two germline ends. Written as DNA, the CDR3 is TGTGCCAGCAGCTTACGAATACCTGGAAACACCATATATTTT. Its translation: CASSLRIPGNTIYF.

The chain uses TRBV27 and TRBJ2-7, with 10 bases matching TRBD1. The CDR3 contains 15 residues. The junction had 8 bases not matched to a gene; V was cut back by 5 bases and J by 4 bases. Germline CDR1 is MNHEY and CDR2 is SMNVEV (reference sequence). The CDR3 DNA follows: TGTGCCAGCAGTCCTAGCCGGGACAGGGGTTACGAGCAGTACTTC. Protein product: CASSPSRDRGYEQYF.

CDR3 DNA sequence: TGTGCCAGCAGCCCGACAGGGCCTAGCTATGGCTACACCTTC. Amino acids: CASSPTGPSYGYTF. V gene TRBV6-1 combines with J gene TRBJ1-2, with 7 bases lining up with TRBD1. Germline V gene sequence: CDR1 MNHNS, CDR2 SASEGT. This CDR3 comprises 14 residues. V shed 6 bases, J shed 4 bases, and the junction held 8 bases outside the gene matches.

V gene TRBV19 combines with J gene TRBJ2-2, with 7 bases that match TRBD1. This CDR3 has 18 residues. Germline lookup yields CDR1 LNHDA and CDR2 SQIVND (reference sequence). V was clipped by 5 bases and J by 3 bases; unmatched bases: 15. Here the CDR3 DNA reads TGTGCCAGTAGTCCGGGACAGCGAACCGTATCGTACACCGGGGAGCTGTTTTTT. Protein: CASSPGQRTVSYTGELFF.

This clone was detected only a few times. Here the CDR3 reads CSADGEAFF. The CDR3 nucleotides are TGCAGCGCGGACGGTGAAGCTTTCTTT. This sequence joins TRBV29-1 and TRBJ1-1; no clear D. Trimming pared 7 bases from V and 7 bases from J, leaving 7 bases between. The CDR3 is made up of 9 amino acids. Germline V CDR1 and CDR2: SQVTM, ANQGSEA.

This clone was counted once. This chain joins TRBV18 and TRBJ2-2, with D tentatively TRBD1 or TRBD2 (5 bases each). The length of the CDR3 is 14 residues. Germline-derived CDR1 and CDR2 are KGHSH and LQKENI. V gave up 2 bases and J gave up 4 bases, with 8 bases separating them. In nucleotides, the CDR3 is TGTGCCAGCTCACCAGGGGGTCGCACCGGGGAGCTGTTTTTT. This encodes CASSPGGRTGELFF. The variable domain in full, with the rest retrieved from reference TRBV18 and TRBJ2-2, is NAGVMQNPRHLVRRRGQEARLRCSPMKGHSHVYWYRQLPEEGLKFMVYLQKENIIDESGMPKERFSAEFPKEGPSILRIQQVVRGDSAAYFCASSPGGRTGELFFGEGSRLTVL.

The chain links TRBV5-4 to TRBJ2-1; 7 bases fit TRBD1. The CDR3 runs to 13 residues. Germline CDR1 reads SGHNT; CDR2 reads YYREEE (reference sequence). Trimming at V came to 4 bases and at J to 8 bases, leaving 6 bases not matched to a gene. The CDR3: CASSPQTGYEQFF. The CDR3 DNA sequence: TGTGCCAGCAGCCCGCAGACAGGGTATGAGCAGTTCTTC.

The DNA for the CDR3 is TGTGCCAGCAGTTACAACCGGGACTACGAGCAGTACTTC. Encoded protein: CASSYNRDYEQYF. The chain employs TRBV6-5 and TRBJ2-7; D is perhaps TRBD2 (5 bases). The V end lost 2 bases, the J end lost 3 bases, and 8 bases lay between the germline ends. The CDR3 is made up of 13 amino acids. Germline assignment: CDR1 MNHEY and CDR2 SVGAGI.

V and J are TRBV19 and TRBJ1-2; D remains ambiguous. V was pared by 3 bases and J by 7 bases, with 12 bases between. The CDR3 contains 13 residues. Germline CDR1 and CDR2: LNHDA and SQIVND (reference sequence). The CDR3 sequence is CASSISGLSGYTF. As DNA, the CDR3 is TGTGCCAGTAGTATCTCGGGGTTGAGTGGCTACACCTTC.

This clone has just one count. The J gene is TRBJ2-7, the V gene TRBV7-2; D is perhaps TRBD2 (6 bases). The V end was cut by 4 bases, the J end by 0 bases, with 16 bases between. This CDR3 is 16 amino acids long. Germline V gene sequence: CDR1 SGHTA, CDR2 FQGNSA. CDR3 DNA: TGTGCCAGCAGCTCCAAGCTAGCGCTCAGCTCCTACGAGCAGTACTTC. Translating it yields CASSSKLALSSYEQYF.

The rearrangement uses TRBV11-3 and TRBJ2-1; TRBD1 agrees at 7 bases. The length of the CDR3 is 16 residues. V dropped 5 bases and J dropped 5; count of bases not matched to a gene: 12. Germline-derived CDR1 and CDR2 are SGHNT and YENEEA. The DNA for the CDR3 is TGTGCCAGCAGCCGCACCGGGACAGCGCTCAACAATGAGCAGTTCTTC. Its translation is CASSRTGTALNNEQFF.

This clone is deemed medium-sized. The chain recombines TRBV6-1 with TRBJ1-5; D uncertain. The CDR3 has 12 residues. CDR1 MNHNS and CDR2 SASEGT come from the germline V gene. V was clipped by 4 bases and J by 3 bases, with 4 bases between them. CDR3 nucleotide sequence: TGTGCCAGCAGTGGGGACAATCAGCCCCAGCATTTT. Encoded protein: CASSGDNQPQHF.

This clone was counted once. The chain joins TRBV6-5 to TRBJ2-5; D possibly corresponds to TRBD2 (5 bases). This CDR3 spans 15 amino acids. CDR1 is MNHEY and CDR2 is SVGAGI in the germline V gene. V was clipped by 2 bases and J by 2 bases, with 12 bases between them. CDR3 in amino acids: CASSYTLGTQETQYF. CDR3 sequence (DNA): TGTGCCAGCAGTTACACACTAGGTACTCAAGAGACCCAGTACTTC.

CDR3 DNA: TGTGCCAGTACCTCACAGGGGACCTATGGCTACACCTTC. Its translation: CASTSQGTYGYTF. This chain uses TRBV19 with TRBJ1-2; TRBD1 aligns across 7 bases. Germline CDR1 LNHDA, CDR2 SQIVND (reference sequence). CDR3 length: 13 residues. After removal of 7 bases from V and 4 bases from J, the junction contained 6 bases not matched to a gene.

V and J are TRBV10-3 and TRBJ2-7; 7 positions match TRBD1. V shed 0 bases, J shed 3 bases, and the junction held 8 bases outside the gene matches. Germline loops: CDR1 ENHRY, CDR2 SYGVKD. This CDR3 comprises 16 residues. Written as DNA, the CDR3 is TGTGCCATCAGTGAGTCCCTTACAGGGGCTCTCTACGAGCAGTACTTC. Translation gives CAISESLTGALYEQYF.